This TCR beta chain was recovered during a study of blood T cell repertoires in COVID-19. Using immunoSEQ multiplex PCR, the repertoire was profiled, and TCRdb retains in-frame clones only, with some absent. Of more than 350,000 clones listed, around nine tenths are singletons. The germline V gene has CDR1 LNHDA and CDR2 SQIVND (reference sequence). The CDR3 sequence is 14 residues long. Trimming removed 0 bases at V and 0 bases at J, with 3 bases between. The J gene is TRBJ1-5, the V gene TRBV19, with D uncertain. Sequenced sample: PBMCs or T cells enriched from blood (not recorded which). The TCR originated in a young woman who had been exposed to COVID-19. The CDR3 coding sequence is TGTGCCAGTAGTATAGAGGCTAGCAATCAGCCCCAGCATTTT. Its translation is CASSIEASNQPQHF. Full variable domain (remainder filled in from reference TRBV19 and TRBJ1-5): DGGITQSPKYLFRKEGQNVTLSCEQNLNHDAMYWYRQDPGQGLRLIYYSQIVNDFQKGDIAEGYSVSREKKESFPLTVTSAQKNPTAFYLCASSIEASNQPQHFGDGTRLSIL.